Following are 19 T cell receptor beta chains from one sample sequenced in a study of cytomegalovirus exposure and HLA in healthy donors. The method was immunoSEQ multiplex PCR; TCRdb's version includes in-frame clones alone and lacks a portion of them. This sample has about 82,000 clones, with 93% found just once. The material sequenced was PBMCs. Source of these receptors: a young man in good health and CMV-seronegative.

This clone appeared once. The chain joins TRBV7-8 to TRBJ1-5; D ambiguous. Trimming stripped 5 bases from V and 1 base from J, with 9 bases between. CDR3 size: 14 residues. Germline values: CDR1 SGHVS, CDR2 FQNEAQ. This CDR3 is CASSARGSNQPQHF. The CDR3 DNA reads as TGTGCCAGCAGCGCACGAGGGAGCAATCAGCCCCAGCATTTT.

The CDR3 DNA follows: TGTGCCAGCAGACAGGAAACCAGCTCTGGGGCCAACGTCCTGACTTTC. Its protein is CASRQETSSGANVLTF. The chain couples TRBV27 to TRBJ2-6; weak D call: TRBD1 (5 bases). The CDR3 covers 16 residues. CDR1 and CDR2 from the germline V gene are MNHEY and SMNVEV (reference sequence). Trimming left V 6 bases short and J 0 bases short, with 12 bases between.

The J gene is TRBJ2-7, the V gene TRBV6-1, with D uncertain. The germline V gene has CDR1 MNHNS and CDR2 SASEGT. Trimming shortened V by 2 bases and J by 2 bases, and 19 bases separated the two germline ends. The CDR3 contains 17 residues. CDR3 nucleotide sequence: TGTGCCAGCAGTGAAATATACGGAACAGTCTATACCTACGAGCAGTACTTC. Amino acid sequence: CASSEIYGTVYTYEQYF.

The chain's CDR3 is CASSEVEPPMNTEAFF. The CDR3 DNA sequence: TGTGCCAGCAGTGAAGTTGAACCTCCTATGAACACTGAAGCTTTCTTT. The rearrangement joins TRBV2 to TRBJ1-1; no firm D call. V gave up 1 base and J gave up 0 bases, with 12 bases separating them. Per the germline V gene, CDR1 is SNHLY and CDR2 is FYNNEI. The CDR3 sequence is 16 residues long. The full variable domain, rest sourced from reference TRBV2 and TRBJ1-1, is EPEVTQTPSHQVTQMGQEVILRCVPISNHLYFYWYRQILGQKVEFLVSFYNNEISEKSEIFDDQFSVERPDGSNFTLKIRSTKLEDSAMYFCASSEVEPPMNTEAFFGQGTRLTVV.

This clone has just one count. This sequence joins TRBV5-1 and TRBJ2-2; tentative D call: TRBD2 (5 bases). V was trimmed by 1 base and J by 2 bases, leaving 9 bases between them. CDR3 length: 15 amino acids. Germline V gives CDR1 SGHRS, CDR2 YFSETQ. The CDR3 sequence: CASSLYGINTGELFF. For the CDR3, the DNA is TGCGCCAGCAGCTTGTACGGGATTAACACCGGGGAGCTGTTTTTT.

The gene calls are TRBV5-1 and TRBJ1-6; weak D call: TRBD1 (6 bases). Germline loops: CDR1 SGHRS, CDR2 YFSETQ. With 0 bases removed from V and 9 bases from J, the gap between germline ends came to 13 bases. The CDR3 covers 15 residues. The CDR3 loop is CASSLDPGEGSPLHF. In nucleotides, the CDR3 is TGCGCCAGCAGCTTGGATCCAGGGGAGGGTTCACCCCTCCACTTT.

As for this clone: This specimen includes other DNA sequences encoding the same CDR3. The chain uses TRBV2 and TRBJ1-3, with a tentative D call TRBD1 (5 bases). Between the trimmed V and J ends, which lost 8 bases and 0 bases, there was a span of 11 bases. Per the germline V gene, CDR1 is SNHLY and CDR2 is FYNNEI. CDR3 length equals 14 residues. DNA for the CDR3: TGTGCCAGCGTCACAGGCTTCTCTGGAAACACCATATATTTT. It translates to CASVTGFSGNTIYF.

The chain has TRBV29-1 and TRBJ1-2; D is unclear. This CDR3 is built from 13 residues. Germline CDR1 is SQVTM and CDR2 is ANQGSEA. V gave up 5 bases and J gave up 2 bases, with 12 bases separating them. The CDR3 nucleotides are TGCAGCGTTCGTGGACGGAGGAACTATGGCTACACCTTC. Amino acid sequence: CSVRGRRNYGYTF.

This clone was counted a few times. V usage is TRBV10-3 and J usage is TRBJ2-3; TRBD2 matches 12 bases. Germline-derived CDR1 and CDR2 are ENHRY and SYGVKD. The CDR3 spans 15 residues. The V segment lost 5 bases and the J segment 0 bases; nucleotides outside the gene matches: 0. CDR3 DNA sequence: TGTGCCATCAGTACTAGCGGGAGGAGCACAGATACGCAGTATTTT. This translates into CAISTSGRSTDTQYF.

This chain links TRBV2 with TRBJ1-2; 8 nucleotides align to TRBD1. Germline V gives CDR1 SNHLY, CDR2 FYNNEI. The junction had 7 bases not matched to a gene; V was cut back by 6 bases and J by 4 bases. The CDR3 has 14 amino acids. This CDR3 reads CASRTGGFGYGYTF. The CDR3 coding sequence is TGTGCCAGCAGAACAGGGGGTTTCGGCTATGGCTACACCTTC.

The chain links TRBV11-3 to TRBJ2-2; D is possibly TRBD1 (6 bases). This CDR3 spans 15 amino acids. The V end lost 5 bases, the J end lost 1 base, and 11 bases lay between the germline ends. Germline V gives CDR1 SGHNT, CDR2 YENEEA. This CDR3 reads CASSPGTLNTGELFF. Here the CDR3 DNA reads TGTGCCAGCAGCCCCGGGACACTGAACACCGGGGAGCTGTTTTTT.

V and J are TRBV19 and TRBJ2-5, with D perhaps TRBD1 (6 bases). This CDR3 is 13 amino acids long. V shed 5 bases and J shed 2 bases, with 9 bases lying between them. Per germline, CDR1 LNHDA and CDR2 SQIVND (reference sequence). The CDR3 region has the DNA TGTGCCAGTAGTTTGGGACAACAAGAGACCCAGTACTTC. Translation gives CASSLGQQETQYF.

This clone appeared once. This rearrangement joins TRBV7-9 to TRBJ2-7, with TRBD2 matching 10 bases. The CDR3 totals 15 residues. V lost 4 bases and J lost 6; bases outside the gene matches: 9. Germline loops: CDR1 SEHNR, CDR2 FQNEAQ (reference sequence). CDR3 loop: CASSSPLAGVGEQYF. As DNA, the CDR3 is TGTGCCAGCAGCTCCCCCCTAGCGGGAGTAGGCGAGCAGTACTTC.

The V call is TRBV25-1, the J call TRBJ1-5; D might be TRBD1 (6 bases). The germline V gene encodes CDR1 MGHDK and CDR2 SYGVNS. V gave up 2 bases and J gave up 0 bases, with 11 bases separating them. This CDR3 has 16 residues. CDR3 in amino acids: CASSEVGTHSNQPQHF. The CDR3 DNA is TGTGCCAGCAGTGAAGTCGGGACACATAGCAATCAGCCCCAGCATTTT. Based on the CDR3 plus reference TRBV25-1 and TRBJ1-5, the full variable domain is EADIYQTPRYLVIGTGKKITLECSQTMGHDKMYWYQQDPGMELHLIHYSYGVNSTEKGDLSSESTVSRIRTEHFPLTLESARPSHTSQYLCASSEVGTHSNQPQHFGDGTRLSIL.

A few counts support this clone. The chain links TRBV7-2 to TRBJ2-1; D not resolved. The CDR3 length is 12 residues. The germline V gene has CDR1 SGHTA and CDR2 FQGNSA. V was shortened by 5 bases and J by 9 bases, with 11 bases between the two germline ends. Written as DNA, the CDR3 is TGTGCCAGCAGCCCCCCCCTAGGTGAGCAGTTCTTC. As protein: CASSPPLGEQFF.

J is TRBJ1-1 and V is TRBV5-6, with TRBD1 identical over 12 bases. Germline CDR1 SGHDT, CDR2 YYEEEE. J gave up 0 bases and V 0 bases, and 3 bases lay outside the gene matches. The CDR3 consists of 17 residues. The CDR3 DNA reads TGTGCCAGCAGCTTGGTTGGGACAGGGGGCTTGAACACTGAAGCTTTCTTT. Translating gives CASSLVGTGGLNTEAFF.

The V gene is TRBV19, the J gene TRBJ1-5; 9 nucleotides line up with TRBD1. This CDR3 is built from 15 residues. Trimming removed 1 base from V and 6 bases from J; junction bases left unmatched: 4. CDR1 is LNHDA and CDR2 is SQIVND in the germline V gene (reference sequence). CDR3 sequence: CASSIGYRGPQPQHF. DNA of the CDR3: TGTGCCAGTAGTATAGGATACAGGGGGCCTCAGCCCCAGCATTTT.

The chain joins TRBV7-3 to TRBJ2-5; 12 positions agree with TRBD2. The CDR3 covers 15 residues. From germline, CDR1 is SGHTA and CDR2 FQGTGA. V shed 5 bases and J 5 bases; nucleotides not matched to a gene: 6. CDR3 amino acids: CASSPTSGRYETQYF. The CDR3 DNA sequence: TGTGCCAGCAGCCCGACTAGCGGGAGATATGAGACCCAGTACTTC.

The chain couples TRBV10-3 to TRBJ1-2, with 7 bases fitting TRBD1. V gave up 2 bases and J gave up 6 bases; unmatched junction bases: 6. Per germline, CDR1 ENHRY and CDR2 SYGVKD. CDR3 length equals 14 residues. The CDR3 bases are TGTGCCATCAGTGAGGACAGGGAGGTACATGGCTACACCTTC. The encoded protein is CAISEDREVHGYTF.